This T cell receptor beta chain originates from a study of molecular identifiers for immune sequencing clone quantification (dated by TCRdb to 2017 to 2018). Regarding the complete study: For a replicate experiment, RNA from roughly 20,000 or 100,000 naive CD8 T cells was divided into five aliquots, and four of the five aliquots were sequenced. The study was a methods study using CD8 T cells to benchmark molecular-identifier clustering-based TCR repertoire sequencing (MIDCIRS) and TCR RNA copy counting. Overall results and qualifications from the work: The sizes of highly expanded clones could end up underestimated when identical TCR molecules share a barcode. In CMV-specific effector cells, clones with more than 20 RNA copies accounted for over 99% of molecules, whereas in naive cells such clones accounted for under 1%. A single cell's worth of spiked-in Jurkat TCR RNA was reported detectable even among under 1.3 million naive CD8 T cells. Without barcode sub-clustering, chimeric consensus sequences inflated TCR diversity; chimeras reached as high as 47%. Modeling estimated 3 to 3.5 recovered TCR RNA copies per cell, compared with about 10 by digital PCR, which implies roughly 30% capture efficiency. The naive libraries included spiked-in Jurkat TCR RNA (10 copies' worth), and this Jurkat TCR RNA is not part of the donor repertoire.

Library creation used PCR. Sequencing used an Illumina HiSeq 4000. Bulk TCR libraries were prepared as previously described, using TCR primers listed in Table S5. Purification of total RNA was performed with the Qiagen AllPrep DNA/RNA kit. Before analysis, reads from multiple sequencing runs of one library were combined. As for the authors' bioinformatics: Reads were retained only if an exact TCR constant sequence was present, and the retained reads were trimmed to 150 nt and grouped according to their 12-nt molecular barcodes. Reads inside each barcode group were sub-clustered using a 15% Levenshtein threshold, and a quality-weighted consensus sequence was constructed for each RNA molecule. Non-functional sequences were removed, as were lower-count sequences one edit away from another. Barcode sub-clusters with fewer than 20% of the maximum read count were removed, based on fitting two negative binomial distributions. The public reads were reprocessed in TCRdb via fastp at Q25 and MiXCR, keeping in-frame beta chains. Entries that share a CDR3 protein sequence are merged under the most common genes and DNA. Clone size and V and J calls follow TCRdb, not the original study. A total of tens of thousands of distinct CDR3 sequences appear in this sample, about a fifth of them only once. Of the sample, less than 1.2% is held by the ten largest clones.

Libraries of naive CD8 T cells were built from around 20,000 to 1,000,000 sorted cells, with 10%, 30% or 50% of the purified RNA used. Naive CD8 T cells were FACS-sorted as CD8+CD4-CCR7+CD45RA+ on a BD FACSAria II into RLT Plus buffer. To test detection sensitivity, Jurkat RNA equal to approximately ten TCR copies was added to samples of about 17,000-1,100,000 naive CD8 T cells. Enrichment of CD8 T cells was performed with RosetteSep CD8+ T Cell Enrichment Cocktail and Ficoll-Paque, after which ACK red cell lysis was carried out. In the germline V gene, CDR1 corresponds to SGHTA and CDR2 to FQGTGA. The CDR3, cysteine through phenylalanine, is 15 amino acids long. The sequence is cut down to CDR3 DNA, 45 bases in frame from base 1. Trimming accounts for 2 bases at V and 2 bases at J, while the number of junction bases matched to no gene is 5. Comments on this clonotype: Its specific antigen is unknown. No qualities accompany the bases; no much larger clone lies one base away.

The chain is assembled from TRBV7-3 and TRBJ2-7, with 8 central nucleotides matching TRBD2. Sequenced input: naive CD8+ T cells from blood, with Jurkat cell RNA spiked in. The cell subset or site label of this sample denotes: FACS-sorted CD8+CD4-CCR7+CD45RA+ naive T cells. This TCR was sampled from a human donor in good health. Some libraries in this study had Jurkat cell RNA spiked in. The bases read TGTGCCAGCAGCTTAGCGGGAGGCCCGGCCTACGAGCAGTACTTC. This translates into CASSLAGGPAYEQYF.